This TCR beta chain appears in the sequencing data of a study of cytomegalovirus exposure and HLA in healthy donors (dated by TCRdb to 2015 to 2018). About the full investigation: In an earlier analysis of around 540 of the donors, approximately 260 Gb of sequence data and roughly 100 million unique TCR beta sequences from about 179 million T cells were reported. Donor age, sex, ethnicity and CMV serostatus were compiled together with the repertoire data. An early release that covered more than 550 HLA-typed donors contained about 300 gigabases of sequencing data and tens of millions of unique TCR sequences. High-throughput TCR immunosequencing, statistical association of individual TCRs with disease status, and machine learning were combined to predict cytomegalovirus infection status. The T cell repertoires of some 700 subjects were profiled by immunosequencing and related to cytomegalovirus serostatus. The study aimed to test whether signatures of past pathogen exposure could be identified by cataloging public T cell receptors. Of the roughly 400 genotyped donors, less than 85% were placed in the genetic ancestry cluster associated with self-reported Caucasian donors. The later analysis used no new phenotypic data to find candidate immune exposures, relying instead on TCR beta sequences and their occurrence across donors. Both class I and class II loci were covered by HLA typing, at four-digit resolution. Because of strong linkage in the cohort, 4 to 6 DR-DQ haplotypes were treated as single units for association and clustering. Genome-wide SNP genotypes for about three fifths of the roughly 670 donors were used in a later genetic analysis, which treated that subset as a discovery cohort. Besides the first cohort of around 700 subjects, a separate validation cohort made up of 95 to 150 different subjects was used. Every discovery cohort repertoire had been produced on one sequencing platform. In a later analysis, previously published TCR beta repertoires from more than 500 donors were re-analyzed and high-resolution HLA genotyping was added so that TCR occurrence patterns could be studied. Among about 370 genotyped donors of the cohort, an average of roughly 230,000 unique TCR beta nucleotide sequences was sequenced per donor, of which 15% to 20% were non-productive. In an earlier analysis of a few hundred of the donors, high-throughput TCR beta sequencing was used to judge whether each TCR beta V gene segment behaved as functional or pseudogenic. Typing coverage differed by locus: A, B, C, DRB1 and DQB1 were typed in roughly 620-640 donors, DQA1 in approximately 520, DPA1 in over 600, and DPB1 in around 440.

Findings and caveats that apply to the study as a whole: Because counts were too low, some 17 rarely observed V segments, including chromosome 9 orphons, were excluded from the earlier analysis of 587 of the donors. CMV serostatus was the only immune exposure information available for the cohort. Because HLA typing was missing for some donors at each locus, association tests included only the typed subset. A later analysis found that HLA-associated TCR beta chains were more clonally expanded and had lower generation probabilities than equally common non-associated chains. The 87-base-pair reads could not distinguish some IMGT-functional V segments, including TRBV6-2 and TRBV6-3, so those segments were excluded. The authors suggested that the approach could potentially be generalized to other disease states and immunological phenotypes. A further reported finding was that TCR beta sequences accurately predicted the HLA-A and HLA-B alleles for most subjects in the first cohort. Linkage disequilibrium might explain the correlated functional status among segregating V segments, but an unknown experimental factor could not be ruled out. A later genetic analysis associated a missense DCLRE1C variant with V-gene and J-gene trimming of TCR beta chains, and an independent cohort replicated the association. In a later analysis, the rate of TCR association differed among HLA loci, with DRB1 alleles having the most associated TCRs and HLA-C alleles having the fewest. A later analysis found that most CMV-associated TCR beta chains appeared HLA-restricted, with HLA associations seemingly driven largely by CMV exposure. Presence/absence analyses assumed roughly uniform sequencing depth across donors, an assumption that may not hold. In a later analysis, around 17,000 TCR beta sequences were associated with specific HLA alleles at a false discovery rate of 0.05. The study listed 164 TCR beta chains as associated with cytomegalovirus. The classifier was reported to diagnose cytomegalovirus status with high specificity and sensitivity in both the original cohort and the validation cohort. The sequencing pipeline was judged likely to have produced a cluster of highly shared sequence variants as a technical artifact. In an earlier analysis of 450 to 750 of the donors, most TCR beta V segments appeared in productive rearrangements about 87% or about 30% of the time, broadly matching IMGT annotations. A later analysis reported that several top co-occurrence clusters appeared linked to parvovirus B19, influenza, CMV and Epstein-Barr virus. Most TCR sequences were seen in very few donors, while some public TCRs were found in many individuals. Assigning TCR associations to individual alleles was difficult when HLA alleles, especially DR and DQ, strongly co-occurred. This cohort had only TCR beta chains sequenced, and the lack of alpha or paired-chain data limited which features could be detected. A few of the identified cytomegalovirus-associated TCR beta chains were confirmed in vitro to be specific for cytomegalovirus antigens. Compared with the approximately 720-donor mean, donors in an Asian-associated ancestry cluster had fewer N-insertions in productive TCRs, according to a later genetic analysis.

Comments on this clone: What this receptor recognizes is not known. No base-level quality is on record; no much larger clone is a single base apart.

V trim: 11 bases; J trim: 2 bases; unmatched bases: 8. Its CDR3 holds 15 amino acids, cysteine through phenylalanine. The sequence is cut down to CDR3 DNA, 45 bases in frame from base 1. The germline V gene provides CDR1 WSHSY and CDR2 SAAADI. Receptors were amplified or captured by the immunoSEQ multiplex PCR assay. A mixture of 60 forward primers for TCR Vbeta segments and 13 reverse primers for TCR Jbeta segments was used in the multiplex PCR. The CDR3 region of rearranged TCR beta genes was amplified from genomic DNA with a multiplex PCR assay. On the Illumina HiSeq System, the amplified TCR beta libraries were sequenced as 87-base-pair reads. Per the source publication's procedure: In a later analysis, 70 million to 95 million unique TCR beta chains were counted across the approximately 670 repertoires, and roughly 11 million of these chains were shared by at least two donors. Raw reads were error-corrected and collapsed into unique sequences by a nearest-neighbor algorithm in which closely related sequences were merged to remove PCR and sequencing errors. CDR3 sequences were aligned to IMGT reference sequences to assign V, D and J gene segments. For a sequence to be retained, a match of at least six nucleotides to both a V gene segment and a J gene segment was required. A rearrangement was called productive if the CDR3 had no stop codons and remained in frame with V and J, and every other rearrangement was called non-productive. CDR3 was defined by IMGT convention, running from the second conserved V-encoded cysteine to the conserved J-encoded phenylalanine. Sequences without an unambiguous match to a single V gene segment were excluded from the earlier analysis of almost 600 of the donors. An earlier analysis of about 600 of the donors called V segments functional above 56.7% productive rearrangements and segregating when the between-donor standard deviation exceeded 5%. A statistical classification framework was developed to diagnose cytomegalovirus status using the catalog of TCR beta chain sequences. A later analysis assigned V and J genes by comparing TCR nucleotide sequences with IMGT/GENE-DB human TR gene sequences. In a later analysis, CDR3 sequences and most-parsimonious VDJ recombination scenarios were assigned using the TCRdist pipeline. A later analysis defined each TCR beta chain by its CDR3 amino acid sequence plus V-gene family, and excluded reads lacking a unique V-gene family. A later analysis removed 550 to 700 highly shared, low-generation-probability nucleotide sequences to deal with suspected cross-contamination and a sequencing artifact. In a later analysis, a clonal expansion index was calculated for each public chain from normalized within-repertoire ranks of inferred template counts. A later analysis computed generation probabilities with a VDJ recombination model fitted to out-of-frame rearrangements, and checked the results against IGoR. In a later analysis, hypergeometric tests were used to score TCR-TCR, TCR-HLA and TCR-CMV co-occurrence, with a repertoire-size bias correction applied to TCR pairs. A later analysis estimated false discovery rates by permuting HLA or CMV assignments 20 times. In a later analysis, co-occurring TCRs were grouped using DBSCAN, and TCRdist sequence similarity was added for clustering within HLA-allele-positive subsets. Co-occurrence clustering excluded repertoires with fewer than 30,000 or more than 120,000 public chains, plus five with anomalous nucleotide sharing. The immuneACCESS repertoire file appears here via TCRdb, limited to in-frame rearrangements. These files lack a portion of the clones; in checked studies, under half of the deficit traces to unresolved V genes, and the cause of the others is not known. D and trimming come from the DNA, and the V and J calls and clone size come from that table. In this sample the table shows about 110,000 clones, over 70% of which occur a single time. The ten largest clones take up approximately 2.4% of the sample.

In total, over 600 healthy bone marrow donors made up the cohort. At the time of sampling, all cohort members were nominally healthy, though unrecorded immune exposures were likely present. The donor was CMV seronegative and was included in the group of a few hundred seronegative cohort members. A peripheral blood sample was provided by each donor, and peripheral blood mononuclear cells were used for TCR beta sequencing. The Qiagen DNeasy Blood Extraction Kit was used to extract genomic DNA from the blood cell samples. The receptor was isolated from a man younger than 40 in good health and CMV-seronegative. The sequenced material came from PBMCs. The sequence joins TRBV10-2 to TRBJ2-1; 11 central bases correspond to TRBD2. The CDR3 sequence is CASQLAGDTYNEQFF. Here is the DNA: TGCGCCTCCCAACTAGCGGGGGACACCTACAATGAGCAGTTCTTC.